Presented here are 4 T cell receptor beta chains from one specimen sequenced in a study of beta chain features in type 1 diabetes. Study outcomes and limitations: When Type 1 diabetes patients were examined, their TCRB CDR3s proved moderately but significantly shorter in all four CD4+ subsets.

These receptors are not linked to any known antigen. Sequencing targeted expressed TCRB transcripts, as all isolated RNA had been reverse transcribed. Sequenced by immunoSEQ multiplex PCR; TCRdb stores in-frame clones only, minus some. The sample yields about 25,000 clones, around 68% seen once. Source material: stem cell memory CD4+ T cells from blood. Every receptor here comes from a woman in her thirties or forties with type 1 diabetes.

This clone was seen a few times. The rearrangement uses TRBV7-9 and TRBJ1-6, with D perhaps TRBD1 (6 bases). Germline V gene sequence: CDR1 SEHNR, CDR2 FQNEAQ (reference sequence). This CDR3 is 16 amino acids long. V was pared by 3 bases and J by 10 bases, with 19 bases between. CDR3 region: CASSLAAGGARSPLHF. DNA of the CDR3: TGTGCCAGCAGCTTGGCGGCGGGGGGGGCGCGGTCACCCCTCCACTTT. Full variable domain (missing parts from reference TRBV7-9 and TRBJ1-6): DTGVSQNPRHKITKRGQNVTFRCDPISEHNRLYWYRQTLGQGPEFLTYFQNEAQLEKSRLLSDRFSAERPKGSFSTLEIQRTEQGDSAMYLCASSLAAGGARSPLHFGNGTRLTVT.

V gene TRBV7-2 combines with J gene TRBJ2-2; perhaps TRBD1 as D (5 bases). CDR3 size: 15 residues. Germline V lookup: CDR1 SGHTA, CDR2 FQGNSA. With 2 bases removed from V and 1 base from J, the gap between germline ends came to 8 bases. CDR3 residues: CASSLRQGNTGELFF. For the CDR3, the DNA is TGTGCCAGCAGCTTAAGGCAGGGGAACACCGGGGAGCTGTTTTTT.

This clone was counted a single time. This chain links TRBV29-1 with TRBJ2-7; a possible D gene is TRBD2 (6 bases). Germline V gives CDR1 SQVTM, CDR2 ANQGSEA. V was trimmed by 4 bases and J by 3 bases, leaving 16 bases between them. The CDR3 spans 14 residues. The chain's CDR3 is CSVAGEFTDYEQYF. The CDR3 DNA reads as TGCAGCGTTGCGGGGGAATTCACTGACTACGAGCAGTACTTC.

This chain joins TRBV7-2 and TRBJ2-5; the D gene is possibly TRBD2 (7 bases). CDR3 length: 14 amino acids. In germline, CDR1 is SGHTA, CDR2 FQGNSA. Between the trimmed V and J ends, which lost 4 bases and 4 bases, there was a span of 13 bases. CDR3: CASSSGGWGETQYF. The CDR3 DNA is TGTGCCAGCAGCTCGGGGGGCTGGGGAGAGACCCAGTACTTC. The full variable domain, in which reference TRBV7-2 and TRBJ2-5 provide the parts outside the CDR3, is GAGVSQSPSNKVTEKGKDVELRCDPISGHTALYWYRQSLGQGLEFLIYFQGNSAPDKSGLPSDRFSAERTGGSVSTLTIQRTQQEDSAVYLCASSSGGWGETQYFGPGTRLLVL.